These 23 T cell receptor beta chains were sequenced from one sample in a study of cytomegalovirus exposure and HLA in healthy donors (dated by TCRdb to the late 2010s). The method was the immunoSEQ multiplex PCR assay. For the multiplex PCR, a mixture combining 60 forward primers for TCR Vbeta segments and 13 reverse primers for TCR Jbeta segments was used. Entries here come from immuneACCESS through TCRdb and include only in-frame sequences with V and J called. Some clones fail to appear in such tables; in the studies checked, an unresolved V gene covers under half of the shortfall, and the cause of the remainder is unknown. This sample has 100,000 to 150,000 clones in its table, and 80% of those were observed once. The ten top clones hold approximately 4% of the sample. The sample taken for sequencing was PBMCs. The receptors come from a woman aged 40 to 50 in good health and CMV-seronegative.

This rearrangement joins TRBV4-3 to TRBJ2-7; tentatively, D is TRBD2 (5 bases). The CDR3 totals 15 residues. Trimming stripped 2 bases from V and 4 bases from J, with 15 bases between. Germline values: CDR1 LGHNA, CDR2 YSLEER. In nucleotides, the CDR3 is TGCGCCAGCAGCCAAAGCCTATCTCGGGGATACGAGCAGTACTTC. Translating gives CASSQSLSRGYEQYF.

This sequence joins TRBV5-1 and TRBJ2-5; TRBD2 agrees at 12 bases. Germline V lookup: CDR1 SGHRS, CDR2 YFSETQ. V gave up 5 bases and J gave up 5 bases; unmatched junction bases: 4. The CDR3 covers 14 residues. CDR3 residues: CASRPGTSGETQYF. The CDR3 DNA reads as TGCGCCAGCAGACCCGGGACTAGCGGGGAGACCCAGTACTTC.

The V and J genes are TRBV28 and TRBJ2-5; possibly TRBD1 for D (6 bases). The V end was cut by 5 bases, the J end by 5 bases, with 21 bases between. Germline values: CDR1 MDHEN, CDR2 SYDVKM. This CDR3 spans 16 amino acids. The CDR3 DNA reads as TGTGCCAGCAGTCTCCCGGGACACCTTTTGAGGGAGACCCAGTACTTC. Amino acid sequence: CASSLPGHLLRETQYF.

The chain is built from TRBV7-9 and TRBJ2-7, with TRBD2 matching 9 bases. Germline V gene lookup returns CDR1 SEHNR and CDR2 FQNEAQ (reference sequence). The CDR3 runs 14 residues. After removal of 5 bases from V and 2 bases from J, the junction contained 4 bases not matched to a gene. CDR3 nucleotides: TGTGCCAGCAGCCACCCTAGCGGGGCCTACGAGCAGTACTTC. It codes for CASSHPSGAYEQYF.

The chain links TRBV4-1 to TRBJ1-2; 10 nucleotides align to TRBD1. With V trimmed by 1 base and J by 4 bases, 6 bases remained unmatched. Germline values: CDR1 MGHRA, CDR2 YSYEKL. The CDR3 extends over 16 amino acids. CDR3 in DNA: TGCGCCAGCAGCCAAGGACTGACAGGGGGCACCTATGGCTACACCTTC. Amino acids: CASSQGLTGGTYGYTF.

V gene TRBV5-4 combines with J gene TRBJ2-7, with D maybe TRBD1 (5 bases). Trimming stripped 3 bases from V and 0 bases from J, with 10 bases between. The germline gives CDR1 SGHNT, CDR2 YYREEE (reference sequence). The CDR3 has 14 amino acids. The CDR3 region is CASSWGRSSYEQYF. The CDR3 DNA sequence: TGTGCCAGCAGCTGGGGCCGGTCCTCCTACGAGCAGTACTTC.

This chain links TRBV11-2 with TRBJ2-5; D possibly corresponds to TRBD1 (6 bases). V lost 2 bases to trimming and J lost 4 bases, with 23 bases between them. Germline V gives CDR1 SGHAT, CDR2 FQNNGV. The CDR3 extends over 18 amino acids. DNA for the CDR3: TGTGCCAGCAGCTTATTACAGGGAAGTTCGAGTTTTGGAGAGACCCAGTACTTC. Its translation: CASSLLQGSSSFGETQYF.

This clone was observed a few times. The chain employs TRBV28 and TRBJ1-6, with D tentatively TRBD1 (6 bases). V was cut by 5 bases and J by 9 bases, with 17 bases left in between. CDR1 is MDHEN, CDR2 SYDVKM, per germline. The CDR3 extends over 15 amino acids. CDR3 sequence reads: CASSPGQILGSPLHF. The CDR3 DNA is TGTGCCAGCAGTCCTGGACAGATTCTGGGTTCACCCCTCCACTTT.

The CDR3 bases are TGTGCCAGCAGAGTCGGACAGGGGGCTGGTGGCTACACCTTC. Residues: CASRVGQGAGGYTF. The chain joins TRBV28 to TRBJ1-2, with 11 bases lining up with TRBD1. From germline, CDR1 is MDHEN and CDR2 SYDVKM. This CDR3 is 14 amino acids long. Trimming at V came to 6 bases and at J to 7 bases, leaving 7 bases not matched to a gene.

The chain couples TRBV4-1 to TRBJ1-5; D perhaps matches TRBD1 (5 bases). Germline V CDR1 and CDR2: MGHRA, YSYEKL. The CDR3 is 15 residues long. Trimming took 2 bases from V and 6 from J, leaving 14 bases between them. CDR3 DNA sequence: TGCGCCAGCAGCCAACGGGGGGGGGATAGTCAGCCCCAGCATTTT. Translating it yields CASSQRGGDSQPQHF.

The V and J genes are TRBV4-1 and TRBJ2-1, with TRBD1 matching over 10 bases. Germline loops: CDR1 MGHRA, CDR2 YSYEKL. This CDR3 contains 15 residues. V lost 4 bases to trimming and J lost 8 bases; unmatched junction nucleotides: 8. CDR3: CASSPRDRGLDEQFF. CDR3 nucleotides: TGCGCCAGCAGCCCCCGGGACAGGGGTCTGGATGAGCAGTTCTTC.

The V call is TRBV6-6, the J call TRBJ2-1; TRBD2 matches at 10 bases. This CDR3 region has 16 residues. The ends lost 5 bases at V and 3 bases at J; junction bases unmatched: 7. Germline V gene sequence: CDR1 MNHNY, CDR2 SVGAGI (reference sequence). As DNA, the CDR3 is TGTGCCAGCAGTCCAACAGCGGGAGGGTACTACAATGAGCAGTTCTTC. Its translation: CASSPTAGGYYNEQFF.

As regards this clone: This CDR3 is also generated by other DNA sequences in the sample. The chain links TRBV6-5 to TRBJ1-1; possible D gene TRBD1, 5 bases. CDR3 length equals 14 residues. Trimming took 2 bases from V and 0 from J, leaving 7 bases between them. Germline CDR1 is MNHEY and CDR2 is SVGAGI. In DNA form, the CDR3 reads TGTGCCAGCAGTTACAGGGGTATGAACACTGAAGCTTTCTTT. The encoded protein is CASSYRGMNTEAFF.

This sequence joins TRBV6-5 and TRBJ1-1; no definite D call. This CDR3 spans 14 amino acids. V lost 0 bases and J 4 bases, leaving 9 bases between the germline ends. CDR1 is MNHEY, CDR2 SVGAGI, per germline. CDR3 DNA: TGTGCCAGCAGTTACTCAGGTTGGAGCACTGAAGCTTTCTTT. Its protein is CASSYSGWSTEAFF.

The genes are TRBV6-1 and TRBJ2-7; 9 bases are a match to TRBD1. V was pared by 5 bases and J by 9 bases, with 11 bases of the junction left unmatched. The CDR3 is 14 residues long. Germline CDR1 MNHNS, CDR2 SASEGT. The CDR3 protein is CASSSGQGSEVQYF. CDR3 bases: TGTGCCAGCAGTTCGGGACAGGGTTCCGAAGTGCAGTACTTC.

The CDR3 loop reads CATSRDMRSQYF. The CDR3 region has the DNA TGTGCCACCAGCAGAGATATGAGGTCCCAGTACTTC. The chain couples TRBV15 to TRBJ2-5; no definite D call. V lost 0 bases to trimming and J lost 9 bases, with 8 bases between them. The germline V gene has CDR1 LNHNV and CDR2 YYDKDF (reference sequence). The CDR3 sequence is 12 residues long.

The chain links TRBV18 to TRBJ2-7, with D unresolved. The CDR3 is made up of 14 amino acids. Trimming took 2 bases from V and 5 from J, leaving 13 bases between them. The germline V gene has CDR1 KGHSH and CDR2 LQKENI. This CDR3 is CASSPWVGENEQYF. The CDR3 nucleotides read TGTGCCAGCTCACCATGGGTTGGAGAAAACGAGCAGTACTTC.

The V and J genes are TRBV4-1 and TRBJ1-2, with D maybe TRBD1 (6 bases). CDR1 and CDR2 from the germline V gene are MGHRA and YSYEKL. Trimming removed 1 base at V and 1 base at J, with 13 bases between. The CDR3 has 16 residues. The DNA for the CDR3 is TGCGCCAGCAGCCAAGCAGGGGATTCGGGTAACTATGGCTACACCTTC. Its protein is CASSQAGDSGNYGYTF.

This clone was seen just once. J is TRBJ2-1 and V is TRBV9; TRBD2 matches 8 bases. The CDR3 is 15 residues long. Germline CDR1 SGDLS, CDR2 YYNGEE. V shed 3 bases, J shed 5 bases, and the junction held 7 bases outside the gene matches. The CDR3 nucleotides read TGTGCCAGCAGCGCTTCAGCGGGGGAGGACAATGAGCAGTTCTTC. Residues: CASSASAGEDNEQFF.

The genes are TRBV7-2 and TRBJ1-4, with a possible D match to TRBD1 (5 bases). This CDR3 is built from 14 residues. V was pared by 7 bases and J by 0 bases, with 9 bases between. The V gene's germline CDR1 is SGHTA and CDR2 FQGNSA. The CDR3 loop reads CASTLGPTNEKLFF. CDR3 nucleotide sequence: TGTGCCAGCACCCTGGGGCCAACTAATGAAAAACTGTTTTTT.

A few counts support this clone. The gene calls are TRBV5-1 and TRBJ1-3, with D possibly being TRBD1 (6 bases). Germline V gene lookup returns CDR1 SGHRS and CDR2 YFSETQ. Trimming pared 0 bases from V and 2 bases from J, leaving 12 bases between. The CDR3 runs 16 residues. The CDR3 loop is CASSLAGGHTGNTIYF. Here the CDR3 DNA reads TGCGCCAGCAGCTTGGCCGGGGGGCACACTGGAAACACCATATATTTT.

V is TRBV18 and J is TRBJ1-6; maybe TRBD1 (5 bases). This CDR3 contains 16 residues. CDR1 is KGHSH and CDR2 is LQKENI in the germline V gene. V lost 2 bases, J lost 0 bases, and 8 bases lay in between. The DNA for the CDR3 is TGTGCCAGCTCACCAGGACACTCCTCCTATAATTCACCCCTCCACTTT. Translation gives CASSPGHSSYNSPLHF.

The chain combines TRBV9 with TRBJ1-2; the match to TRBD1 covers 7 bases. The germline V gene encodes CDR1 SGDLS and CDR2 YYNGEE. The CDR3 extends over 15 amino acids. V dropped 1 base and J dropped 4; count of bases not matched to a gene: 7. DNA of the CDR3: TGTGCCAGCAGCGTACCGTCGACAGGGCCCTATGGCTACACCTTC. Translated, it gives CASSVPSTGPYGYTF.